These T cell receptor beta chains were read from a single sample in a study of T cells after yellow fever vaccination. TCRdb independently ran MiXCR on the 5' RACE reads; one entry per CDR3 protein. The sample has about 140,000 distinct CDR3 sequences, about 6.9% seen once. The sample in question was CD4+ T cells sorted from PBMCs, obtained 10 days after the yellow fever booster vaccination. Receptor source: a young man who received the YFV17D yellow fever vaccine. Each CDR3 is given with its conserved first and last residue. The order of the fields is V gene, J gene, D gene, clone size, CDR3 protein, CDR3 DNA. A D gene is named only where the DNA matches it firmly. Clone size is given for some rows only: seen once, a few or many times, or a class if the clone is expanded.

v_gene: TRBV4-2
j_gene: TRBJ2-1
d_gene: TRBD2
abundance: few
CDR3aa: CASSQGTSGSKRDEQFF
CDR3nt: TGTGCCAGCAGCCAGGGGACTAGCGGGAGTAAGAGGGATGAGCAGTTCTTC

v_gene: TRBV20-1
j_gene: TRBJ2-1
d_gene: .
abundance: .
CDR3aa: CSAGDLQGSYNEQFF
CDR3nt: TGCAGTGCTGGAGATTTGCAGGGATCCTACAATGAGCAGTTCTTC

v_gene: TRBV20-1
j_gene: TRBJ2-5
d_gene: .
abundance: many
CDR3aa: CSATRTAKQETQYF
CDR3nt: TGCAGTGCTACCCGGACAGCCAAACAAGAGACCCAGTACTTC

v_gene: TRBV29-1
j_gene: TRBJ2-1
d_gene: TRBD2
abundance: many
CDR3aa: CSVKGLAGNSYNEQFF
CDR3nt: TGCAGCGTGAAGGGGCTAGCGGGAAACTCCTACAATGAGCAGTTCTTC

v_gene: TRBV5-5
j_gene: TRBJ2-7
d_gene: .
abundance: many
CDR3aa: CASSLAFEEPYSGQYF
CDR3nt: TGTGCCAGCAGCTTGGCCTTTGAGGAACCCTACTCAGGGCAGTACTTC

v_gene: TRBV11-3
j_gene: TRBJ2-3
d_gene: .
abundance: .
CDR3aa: CASGKRKVDTQYF
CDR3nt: TGTGCCAGCGGCAAAAGGAAGGTGGATACGCAGTATTTT

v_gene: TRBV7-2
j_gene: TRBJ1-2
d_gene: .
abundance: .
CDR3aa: CASSFRGLGPRRNGYTF
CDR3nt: TGTGCCAGCAGTTTCAGGGGTCTGGGACCCAGGAGGAATGGCTACACCTTC

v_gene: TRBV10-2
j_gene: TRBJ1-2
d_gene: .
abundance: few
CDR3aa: CASRSGDYGYTF
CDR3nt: TGCGCCAGCAGATCGGGAGACTATGGCTACACCTTC

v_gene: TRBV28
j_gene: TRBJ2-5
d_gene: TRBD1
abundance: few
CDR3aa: CASGPPGTGSRETQYF
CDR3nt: TGTGCCAGCGGACCTCCCGGGACAGGGAGTCGAGAGACCCAGTACTTC

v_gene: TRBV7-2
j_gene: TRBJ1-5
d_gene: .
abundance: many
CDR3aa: CASSPESGRTQHF
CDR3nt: TGTGCCAGCAGCCCCGAAAGTGGCCGTACCCAGCATTTT

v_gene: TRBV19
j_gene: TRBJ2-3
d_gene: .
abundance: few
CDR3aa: CASSTSGTASTDTQYF
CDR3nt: TGTGCCAGTAGTACCTCCGGGACCGCTAGCACAGATACGCAGTATTTT

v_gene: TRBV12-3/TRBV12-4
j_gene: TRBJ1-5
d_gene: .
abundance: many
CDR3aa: CASSPTGLNQPQHF
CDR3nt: TGTGCCAGCAGCCCTACAGGCCTCAATCAGCCCCAGCATTTT

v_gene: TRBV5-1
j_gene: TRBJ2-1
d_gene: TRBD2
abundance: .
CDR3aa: CASSLRTSVVFNEQFF
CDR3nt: TGCGCCAGCAGCTTAAGAACTAGCGTGGTGTTCAATGAGCAGTTCTTC

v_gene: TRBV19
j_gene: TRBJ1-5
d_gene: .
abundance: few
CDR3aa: CATSGSGLNQPQHF
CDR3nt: TGTGCCACATCAGGGTCGGGGCTGAATCAGCCCCAGCATTTT

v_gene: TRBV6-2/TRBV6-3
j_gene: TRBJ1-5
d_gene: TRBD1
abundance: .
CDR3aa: CASSCSRTGKSNQPQHF
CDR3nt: TGTGCCAGCAGTTGCTCACGGACAGGGAAAAGCAATCAGCCCCAGCATTTT

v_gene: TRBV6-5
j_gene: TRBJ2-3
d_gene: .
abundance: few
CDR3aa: CASSLKGAEDTQYF
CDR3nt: TGTGCCAGCAGTTTAAAGGGAGCCGAAGATACGCAGTATTTT

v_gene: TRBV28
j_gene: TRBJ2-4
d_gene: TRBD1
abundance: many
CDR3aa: CASSLMGQGENIQYF
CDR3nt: TGTGCCAGCAGTTTAATGGGACAGGGGGAAAACATTCAGTACTTC

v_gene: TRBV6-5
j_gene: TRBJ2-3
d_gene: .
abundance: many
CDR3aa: CASSYNQDTQYF
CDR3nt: TGTGCCAGCAGCTATAATCAAGATACGCAGTATTTT

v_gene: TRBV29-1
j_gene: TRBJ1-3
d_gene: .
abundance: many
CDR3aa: CSVGASAGNTIYF
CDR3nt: TGCAGCGTTGGGGCTTCGGCTGGAAACACCATATATTTT

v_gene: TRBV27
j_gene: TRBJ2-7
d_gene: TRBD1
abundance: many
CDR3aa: CATHSGISDRVNEQYF
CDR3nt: TGTGCCACCCATTCGGGGATTTCGGACAGGGTCAACGAGCAGTACTTC

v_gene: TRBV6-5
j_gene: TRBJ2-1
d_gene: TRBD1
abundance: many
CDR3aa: CASSSGQGKGYNEQFF
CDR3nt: TGTGCCAGCAGTTCGGGACAGGGGAAGGGGTACAATGAGCAGTTCTTC

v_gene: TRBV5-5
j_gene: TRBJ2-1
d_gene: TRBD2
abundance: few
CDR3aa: CASSPPLVAGGNEQFF
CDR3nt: TGTGCCAGCAGCCCACCGTTGGTAGCGGGGGGAAATGAGCAGTTCTTC

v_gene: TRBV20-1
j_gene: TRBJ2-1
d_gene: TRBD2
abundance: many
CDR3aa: CSAKTSGGYNEQFF
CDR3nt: TGCAGTGCTAAGACTAGCGGGGGGTACAATGAGCAGTTCTTC

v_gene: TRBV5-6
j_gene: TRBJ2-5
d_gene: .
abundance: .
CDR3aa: CAISPVLLGAETQYF
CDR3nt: TGTGCCATCAGCCCAGTGCTCCTGGGCGCAGAGACCCAGTACTTC

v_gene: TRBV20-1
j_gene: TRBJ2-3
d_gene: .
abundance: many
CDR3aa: CSARDRRVSPDTQYF
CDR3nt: TGCAGTGCTAGAGATAGGAGGGTTTCCCCAGATACGCAGTATTTT

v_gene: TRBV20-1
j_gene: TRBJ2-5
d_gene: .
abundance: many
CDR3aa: CSAVTTRETQYF
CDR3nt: TGCAGTGCCGTGACTACTCGAGAGACCCAGTACTTC

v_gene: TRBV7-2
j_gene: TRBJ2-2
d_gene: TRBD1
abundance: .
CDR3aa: CASSLQGAPTGELFF
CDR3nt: TGTGCCAGCAGTCTACAGGGGGCGCCCACCGGGGAGCTGTTTTTT

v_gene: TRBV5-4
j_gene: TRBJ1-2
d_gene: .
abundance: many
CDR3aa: CASSPPTAKNYGYTF
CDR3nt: TGTGCCAGCAGCCCGCCGACCGCTAAGAACTATGGCTACACCTTC

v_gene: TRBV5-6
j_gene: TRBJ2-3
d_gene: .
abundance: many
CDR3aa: CASSLVGVGTDTQYF
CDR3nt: TGTGCCAGCAGCTTGGTAGGGGTGGGCACAGATACGCAGTATTTT

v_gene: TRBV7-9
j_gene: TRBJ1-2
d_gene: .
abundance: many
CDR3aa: CASNHEGSGYGYTF
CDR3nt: TGTGCCAGCAACCATGAGGGGTCGGGGTATGGCTACACCTTC

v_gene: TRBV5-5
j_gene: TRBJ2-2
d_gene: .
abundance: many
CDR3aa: CASSLLPHRANTGELFF
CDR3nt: TGTGCCAGCAGCTTGTTGCCGCACAGGGCGAACACCGGGGAGCTGTTTTTT

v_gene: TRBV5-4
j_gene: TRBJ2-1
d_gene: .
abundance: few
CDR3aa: CASSLSYSGEQFF
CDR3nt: TGTGCCAGCAGCTTGAGTTATTCTGGTGAGCAGTTCTTC

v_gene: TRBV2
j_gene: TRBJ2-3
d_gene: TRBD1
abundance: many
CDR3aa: CATTRAGGGTDTQYF
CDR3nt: TGTGCCACTACTAGAGCAGGGGGCGGCACAGATACGCAGTATTTT

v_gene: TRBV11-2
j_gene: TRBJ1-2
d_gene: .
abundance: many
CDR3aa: CASSLEAGYGYTF
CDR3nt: TGTGCCAGCAGCTTAGAAGCTGGATACGGCTACACCTTC

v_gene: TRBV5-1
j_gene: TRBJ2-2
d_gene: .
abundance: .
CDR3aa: CASSVGTGELFF
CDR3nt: TGCGCCAGCAGCGTGGGCACCGGGGAGCTGTTTTTT

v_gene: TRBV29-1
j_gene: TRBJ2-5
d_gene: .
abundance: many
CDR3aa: CSVKGETQYF
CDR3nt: TGCAGCGTTAAGGGGGAGACCCAGTACTTC

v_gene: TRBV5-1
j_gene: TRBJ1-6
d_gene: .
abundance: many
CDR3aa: CASSLDGHNSPLHF
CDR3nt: TGCGCCAGCAGCTTGGACGGTCATAATTCACCCCTCCACTTT

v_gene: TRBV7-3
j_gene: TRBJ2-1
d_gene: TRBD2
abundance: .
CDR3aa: CASSSRVAGGREQFF
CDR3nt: TGTGCCAGCAGCTCCCGGGTAGCGGGAGGGCGGGAGCAGTTCTTC